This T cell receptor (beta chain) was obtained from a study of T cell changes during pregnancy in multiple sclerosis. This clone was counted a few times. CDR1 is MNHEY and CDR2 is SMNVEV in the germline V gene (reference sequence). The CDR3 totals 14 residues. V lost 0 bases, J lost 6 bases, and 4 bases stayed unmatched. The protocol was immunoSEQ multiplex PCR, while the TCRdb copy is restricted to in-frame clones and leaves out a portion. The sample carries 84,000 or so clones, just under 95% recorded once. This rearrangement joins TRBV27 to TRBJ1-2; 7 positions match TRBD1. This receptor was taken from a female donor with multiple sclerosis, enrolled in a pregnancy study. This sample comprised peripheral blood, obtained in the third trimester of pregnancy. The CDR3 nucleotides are TGTGCCAGCAGTTTATCTACCGGGACAGATGGCTACACCTTC. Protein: CASSLSTGTDGYTF.